The 25 T cell receptor beta chains in this list originate from one sample, sequenced in a study of T cell changes during pregnancy in multiple sclerosis. Assay: immunoSEQ multiplex PCR; the TCRdb copy retains only in-frame clones and omits some. The repertoire holds tens of thousands of clones, with roughly nine tenths as singletons. Sequenced here: peripheral blood, sampled in the second trimester of pregnancy. All receptors come from a female donor in good health, enrolled as a control in a pregnancy study.

This clone was observed once. The chain uses TRBV14 and TRBJ2-5; 16 bases match TRBD2. The germline gives CDR1 SGHDN, CDR2 FVKESK. J gave up 2 bases and V 3 bases, and 12 bases lay outside the gene matches. The CDR3 is made up of 20 amino acids. In DNA, the CDR3 is TGTGCCAGCAGCCAGGAGACGGGACTAGCGGGAGGGCCGCTACAAGAGACCCAGTACTTC. Protein product: CASSQETGLAGGPLQETQYF.

The CDR3 region is CASSFGGGVDYGYTF. In DNA, the CDR3 is TGTGCCAGCAGTTTTGGCGGGGGGGTAGACTATGGCTACACCTTC. This chain joins TRBV28 and TRBJ1-2; D might be TRBD1 (5 bases). The V end lost 3 bases, the J end lost 3 bases, and 14 bases lay between the germline ends. The germline V gene encodes CDR1 MDHEN and CDR2 SYDVKM. The CDR3 runs 15 residues.

The J gene is TRBJ1-3, the V gene TRBV2; D is ambiguous. This CDR3 is built from 12 residues. Trimming cost V 7 bases and J 4 bases, with 8 bases left between them. From germline, CDR1 is SNHLY and CDR2 FYNNEI. CDR3 sequence reads: CASKFQGNTIYF. In DNA form, the CDR3 reads TGTGCCAGCAAATTCCAGGGAAACACCATATATTTT. Full variable domain (outside the CDR3, taken from reference TRBV2 and TRBJ1-3): EPEVTQTPSHQVTQMGQEVILRCVPISNHLYFYWYRQILGQKVEFLVSFYNNEISEKSEIFDDQFSVERPDGSNFTLKIRSTKLEDSAMYFCASKFQGNTIYFGEGSWLTVV.

The V call is TRBV5-7, the J call TRBJ2-5; D gene ambiguous. TRBV5-7 is designated an ORF whose function remains uncertain. V gave up 0 bases and J gave up 5 bases, with 5 bases separating them. The CDR3 runs 12 residues. The CDR3 DNA reads TGTGCCAGCAGCTTGGTTCTTGAGACCCAGTACTTC. Translation: CASSLVLETQYF.

The gene calls are TRBV2 and TRBJ1-3; 9 bases align to TRBD1. The V gene end was trimmed by 5 bases and the J gene end by 2 bases; junction bases not matched to a gene: 13. Germline values: CDR1 SNHLY, CDR2 FYNNEI. This CDR3 is built from 18 residues. In DNA form, the CDR3 reads TGTGCCAGCAGTTTCCTGGGGACAGGGATGAGAACTGGAAACACCATATATTTT. This gives the protein CASSFLGTGMRTGNTIYF.

The chain combines TRBV28 with TRBJ2-3; no clear D gene. V lost 4 bases and J 2 bases, leaving 10 bases between the germline ends. The CDR3 totals 14 residues. CDR1 is MDHEN, CDR2 SYDVKM, per germline. The CDR3 loop is CASSSYSLTDTQYF. Here the CDR3 DNA reads TGTGCCAGCAGTTCCTACTCGCTCACAGATACGCAGTATTTT.

This chain links TRBV7-9 with TRBJ2-1, with 11 bases that match TRBD2. The CDR3 loop spans 14 amino acids. CDR1 SEHNR and CDR2 FQNEAQ come from the germline V gene (reference sequence). The J segment lost 8 bases and the V segment lost 7 bases, leaving 7 bases of the junction unmatched. This CDR3 reads CASTTSGSTHEQFF. Here the CDR3 DNA reads TGTGCCAGCACCACTAGCGGGAGTACCCATGAGCAGTTCTTC.

V is TRBV4-1 and J is TRBJ2-2; TRBD2 matches 13 bases. Looked up from germline, CDR1 is MGHRA and CDR2 is YSYEKL. Losses at the gene ends were 4 bases for V and 0 bases for J; bases not matched to a gene: 8. CDR3 length: 19 residues. CDR3 sequence: CASSRRPLAGGPNTGELFF. The CDR3 DNA reads TGCGCCAGCAGCCGGCGACCACTAGCGGGAGGGCCGAACACCGGGGAGCTGTTTTTT.

The rearrangement uses TRBV11-3 and TRBJ1-2; 10 bases map to TRBD1. There are 15 residues in the CDR3. Germline CDR1 SGHNT, CDR2 YENEEA. The V gene end was trimmed by 5 bases and the J gene end by 6 bases; junction bases not matched to a gene: 9. In DNA, the CDR3 is TGTGCCAGCAGCGCGCGATCCGGGACAGGGGATGGCTACACCTTC. It translates to CASSARSGTGDGYTF. The full variable domain, in which reference TRBV11-3 and TRBJ1-2 provide the parts outside the CDR3, is EAGVVQSPRYKIIEKKQPVAFWCNPISGHNTLYWYLQNLGQGPELLIRYENEEAVDDSQLPKDRFSAERLKGVDSTLKIQPAELGDSAVYLCASSARSGTGDGYTFGSGTRLTVV.

This chain connects TRBV2 to TRBJ2-3, with TRBD1 identical over 11 bases. Germline V gene data show CDR1 as SNHLY and CDR2 as FYNNEI. This CDR3 is built from 14 residues. V was clipped by 7 bases and J by 6 bases; unmatched bases: 6. The CDR3 here is CASTGQGAWDTQYF. DNA of the CDR3: TGTGCCAGCACTGGACAGGGGGCATGGGATACGCAGTATTTT.

The J gene is TRBJ2-7, the V gene TRBV7-2; D remains unclear. The CDR3 is made up of 13 amino acids. Trimming shortened V by 5 bases and J by 7 bases, and 15 bases separated the two germline ends. Germline CDR1 is SGHTA and CDR2 is FQGNSA. The CDR3 DNA sequence: TGTGCCAGCAGCCCGTTCATCTCACAGGAGCAGTACTTC. Translation: CASSPFISQEQYF.

V gene TRBV9 combines with J gene TRBJ2-1; a possible D gene is TRBD2 (6 bases). The germline V gene has CDR1 SGDLS and CDR2 YYNGEE. The CDR3 sequence is 14 residues long. The V end was cut by 0 bases, the J end by 2 bases, with 6 bases between. CDR3 DNA: TGTGCCAGCAGCGTAGGCGGGGCCTACAATGAGCAGTTCTTC. Amino acid sequence: CASSVGGAYNEQFF.

This chain uses TRBV10-3 with TRBJ2-7, with 8 bases aligning to TRBD1. J lost 4 bases, V lost 4 bases, and 6 bases had no gene match. Germline CDR1 reads ENHRY; CDR2 reads SYGVKD. The CDR3 extends over 14 amino acids. CDR3 nucleotides: TGTGCCATCAGTGGAGGGGACAGGAGGTACGAGCAGTACTTC. Encoded protein: CAISGGDRRYEQYF.

This chain uses TRBV28 with TRBJ2-7; D may be TRBD1 (5 bases). The germline gives CDR1 MDHEN, CDR2 SYDVKM. This CDR3 contains 15 residues. V was clipped by 1 base and J by 0 bases, with 10 bases between them. The CDR3 DNA reads as TGTGCCAGCAGTTTATATGGGGCAACCTCCTACGAGCAGTACTTC. Its translation: CASSLYGATSYEQYF.

This chain joins TRBV7-8 and TRBJ1-6; TRBD1 aligns across 8 bases. Germline V gene data show CDR1 as SGHVS and CDR2 as FQNEAQ. V lost 4 bases to trimming and J lost 7 bases; unmatched junction nucleotides: 3. The CDR3 extends over 14 amino acids. In DNA form, the CDR3 reads TGTGCCAGCAGCTCACAGGGGGGGAATTCACCCCTCCACTTT. Translating it yields CASSSQGGNSPLHF.

The chain couples TRBV18 to TRBJ1-2; D is possibly TRBD1 (6 bases). The germline V gene encodes CDR1 KGHSH and CDR2 LQKENI. With 6 bases removed from V and 3 bases from J, the gap between germline ends came to 14 bases. CDR3 size: 14 residues. CDR3 in DNA: TGTGCCAGCTCTTCTCAGGGGACGGACTATGGCTACACCTTC. Translating gives CASSSQGTDYGYTF. Full variable domain (remainder filled in from reference TRBV18 and TRBJ1-2): NAGVMQNPRHLVRRRGQEARLRCSPMKGHSHVYWYRQLPEEGLKFMVYLQKENIIDESGMPKERFSAEFPKEGPSILRIQQVVRGDSAAYFCASSSQGTDYGYTFGSGTRLTVV.

The chain joins TRBV5-6 to TRBJ2-6; unclear D gene. The CDR3 runs 15 residues. V was pared by 0 bases and J by 4 bases, with 8 bases between. The germline gives CDR1 SGHDT, CDR2 YYEEEE. CDR3 sequence (DNA): TGTGCCAGCAGCTTGGGTTTGAGCGGGGCCAACGTCCTGACTTTC. Its translation is CASSLGLSGANVLTF.

J is TRBJ1-3 and V is TRBV5-4; possible D gene TRBD1, 6 bases. The ends were cut back, 3 bases at V and 4 bases at J, with 8 bases in the middle. Germline lookup yields CDR1 SGHNT and CDR2 YYREEE (reference sequence). The CDR3 has 13 residues. CDR3 protein: CASSSGEGNTIYF. In nucleotides, the CDR3 is TGTGCCAGCAGCTCAGGGGAAGGAAACACCATATATTTT. The full variable domain, with the rest looked up from reference TRBV5-4 and TRBJ1-3, is ETGVTQSPTHLIKTRGQQVTLRCSSQSGHNTVSWYQQALGQGPQFIFQYYREEENGRGNFPPRFSGLQFPNYSSELNVNALELDDSALYLCASSSGEGNTIYFGEGSWLTVV.

The V and J genes are TRBV30 and TRBJ1-2; TRBD1 is a possible D gene (5 bases). The CDR3 sequence is 12 residues long. V shed 6 bases and J shed 7 bases, with 15 bases lying between them. Germline CDR1 reads GTSNPN; CDR2 reads SVGIG (reference sequence). CDR3 in DNA: TGTGCCTGCGGAGGGGACGGCCGTGGCTACACCTTC. Translated, it gives CACGGDGRGYTF.

The chain links TRBV7-2 to TRBJ2-7, with 7 nucleotides matching TRBD1. The CDR3 sequence is 16 residues long. CDR1 SGHTA and CDR2 FQGNSA come from the germline V gene. After removal of 3 bases from V and 0 bases from J, the junction contained 8 bases not matched to a gene. The CDR3 DNA sequence: TGTGCCAGCAGCTTGTCCGGGACAGTTAGCTCCTACGAGCAGTACTTC. Translating it yields CASSLSGTVSSYEQYF. The complete variable domain, with remaining parts taken from reference TRBV7-2 and TRBJ2-7, reads GAGVSQSPSNKVTEKGKDVELRCDPISGHTALYWYRQSLGQGLEFLIYFQGNSAPDKSGLPSDRFSAERTGGSVSTLTIQRTQQEDSAVYLCASSLSGTVSSYEQYFGPGTRLTVT.

The CDR3 region is CASSTAVEGSYEQYF. Here the CDR3 DNA reads TGTGCCAGCAGTACGGCGGTCGAGGGATCCTACGAGCAGTACTTC. The V and J genes are TRBV6-6 and TRBJ2-7; maybe TRBD2 (5 bases). Germline-derived CDR1 and CDR2 are MNHNY and SVGAGI (reference sequence). CDR3 length: 15 residues. V was trimmed by 5 bases and J by 1 base, leaving 15 bases between them.

This sequence joins TRBV19 and TRBJ2-7, with 9 bases identical to TRBD2. This CDR3 has 18 amino acids. Germline V gene sequence: CDR1 LNHDA, CDR2 SQIVND (reference sequence). V gave up 5 bases and J gave up 6 bases; unmatched junction bases: 20. The CDR3 loop is CASSSRRQGVAGASEQYF. CDR3 nucleotides: TGTGCCAGTAGTTCGCGACGGCAGGGGGTAGCGGGAGCTAGCGAGCAGTACTTC.

The rearrangement links TRBV4-2 to TRBJ1-5, with 10 bases matching TRBD1. The CDR3 consists of 16 residues. After removal of 5 bases from V and 4 bases from J, the junction contained 8 bases not matched to a gene. The V gene's germline CDR1 is LGHNA and CDR2 YNFKEQ. The CDR3 nucleotides are TGTGCCAGCAGCATATCCGGGACAGGGGTTAATCAGCCCCAGCATTTT. Translation gives CASSISGTGVNQPQHF.

The chain uses TRBV7-9 and TRBJ2-7, with 7 bases that match TRBD1. CDR3 length: 17 residues. Germline trimming cut 2 bases from V and 1 base from J; bases unmatched to any gene: 11. The germline V gene encodes CDR1 SEHNR and CDR2 FQNEAQ (reference sequence). In nucleotides, the CDR3 is TGTGCCAGCAGCTTATCTAAGGGACAGACTATATCCTACGAGCAGTACTTC. This encodes CASSLSKGQTISYEQYF.

The CDR3 nucleotides read TGTGCCTGGAGTGTAGTCCTAGCGGGGACCTACGAGCAGTACTTC. Protein sequence: CAWSVVLAGTYEQYF. J is TRBJ2-7 and V is TRBV30, with 9 nucleotides matching TRBD2. Trimming removed 0 bases from V and 2 bases from J; junction bases left unmatched: 5. Germline-derived CDR1 and CDR2 are GTSNPN and SVGIG (reference sequence). The CDR3 has 15 amino acids.